The TCR beta chain under discussion was sequenced for a study of Ad26.COV2.S vaccination and SARS-CoV-2 variants. CDR1 SGHRS and CDR2 YFSETQ come from the germline V gene. The CDR3 totals 17 residues. Trimming took 3 bases from V and 0 from J; bases not matched to a gene: 8. The treatment denotes: about 20 received Ad26.COV2.S at low or high dose, single or two shots; about five received placebo; per-sample allocation not given. Following the first vaccine or placebo injection, samples were taken on day 63. A Boston adult aged 18-55 years was the donor. The repertoire was sequenced with immunoSEQ multiplex PCR; TCRdb's copy has only in-frame clones and lacks some. This sample has just under 250,000 clones, with approximately 87% found just once.

The sample in question was peripheral blood, obtained in a trial of Ad26.COV2.S vaccine versus placebo. This chain joins TRBV5-1 and TRBJ2-3, with 9 bases that match TRBD2. This receptor was identified in a person between 18 and 65 years old who received the Ad26.COV2.S COVID-19 vaccine or a placebo. The CDR3: CASSSLAGVLSTDTQYF. CDR3 in DNA: TGCGCCAGCAGCTCCTTAGCGGGAGTCCTTAGCACAGATACGCAGTATTTT.